This T cell receptor beta chain is drawn from a study of blood T cell repertoires in COVID-19. Germline CDR1 SGDLS, CDR2 YYNGEE. Trimming removed 0 bases at V and 0 bases at J, with 6 bases between. The CDR3 spans 14 residues. In the original processing: The authors estimated nucleated cell counts from reference gene primer amplification. Here immunoSEQ multiplex PCR was the method, and the copy in TCRdb shows in-frame clones only, minus some. V, J and clone size are taken as reported in that table, and D and trimming were inferred from the DNA itself. The sample holds over 60,000 clones, more than 80% seen once.

This rearrangement joins TRBV9 to TRBJ1-1, with a tentative D call TRBD1 (6 bases). The specimen sequenced was peripheral blood. The sequence was collected from a man aged 50 or older with COVID-19, enrolled during active disease. In DNA form, the CDR3 reads TGTGCCAGCAGCGTAGGACAGGTGAACACTGAAGCTTTCTTT. Protein: CASSVGQVNTEAFF.